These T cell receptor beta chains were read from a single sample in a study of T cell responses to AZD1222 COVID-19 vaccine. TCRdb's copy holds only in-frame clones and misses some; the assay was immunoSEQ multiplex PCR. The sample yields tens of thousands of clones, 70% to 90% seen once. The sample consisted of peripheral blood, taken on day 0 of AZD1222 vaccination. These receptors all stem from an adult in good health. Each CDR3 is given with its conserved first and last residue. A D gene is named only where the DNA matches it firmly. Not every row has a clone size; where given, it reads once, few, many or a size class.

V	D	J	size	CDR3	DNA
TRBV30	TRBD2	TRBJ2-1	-	CAWSIPTSGSRNEQFF	TGTGCCTGGAGTATCCCGACTAGCGGGAGCCGGAATGAGCAGTTCTTC
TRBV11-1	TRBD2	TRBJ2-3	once	CASSSGLAGGPYTQYF	TGTGCCAGCAGTAGCGGACTAGCGGGAGGGCCATATACGCAGTATTTT
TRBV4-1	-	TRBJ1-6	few	CASSQDIDDLGYNSPLHF	TGCGCCAGCAGCCAAGATATTGATGACCTGGGCTATAATTCACCCCTCCACTTT
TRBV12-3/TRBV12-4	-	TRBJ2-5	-	CASTLGGTQYF	TGTGCCAGCACCTTAGGGGGGACCCAGTACTTC
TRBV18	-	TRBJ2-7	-	CASSPTQAPAYEQYF	TGTGCCAGCTCACCAACACAGGCACCAGCCTACGAGCAGTACTTC
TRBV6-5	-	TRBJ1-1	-	CASSYGAGVYTEAFF	TGTGCCAGCAGTTACGGGGCAGGGGTTTACACTGAAGCTTTCTTT
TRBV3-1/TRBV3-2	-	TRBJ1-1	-	CASSSLGREAFF	TGTGCCAGCAGCTCCTTAGGCCGTGAAGCTTTCTTT
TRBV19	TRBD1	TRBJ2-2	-	CASSIGQVRNTGELFF	TGTGCCAGTAGTATCGGACAGGTCAGGAACACCGGGGAGCTGTTTTTT
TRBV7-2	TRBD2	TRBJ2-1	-	CASSPGGSSYNEQFF	TGTGCCAGCAGCCCCGGGGGGAGCTCCTACAATGAGCAGTTCTTC
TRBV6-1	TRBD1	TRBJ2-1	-	CASSGLQGAQHNEQFF	TGTGCCAGCAGTGGCCTGCAGGGGGCCCAACACAATGAGCAGTTCTTC
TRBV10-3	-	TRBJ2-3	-	CAISESGRVSTDTQYF	TGTGCCATCAGTGAGTCGGGCAGGGTTAGCACAGATACGCAGTATTTT
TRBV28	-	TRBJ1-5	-	CASSSQGAPSNQPQHF	TGTGCCAGCAGTTCCCAGGGTGCCCCTAGCAATCAGCCCCAGCATTTT
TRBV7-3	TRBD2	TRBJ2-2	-	CASSLTSGRARTGELFF	TGTGCCAGCAGCCTAACTAGCGGGAGGGCGCGCACCGGGGAGCTGTTTTTT
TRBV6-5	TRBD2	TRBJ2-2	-	CATSSGLVVTGELFF	TGTGCCACCTCCTCTGGACTAGTCGTCACCGGGGAGCTGTTTTTT
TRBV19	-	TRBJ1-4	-	CASETGDEKLFF	TGTGCCAGCGAGACAGGAGATGAAAAACTGTTTTTT
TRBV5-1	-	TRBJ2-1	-	CASSLESVYNEQFF	TGCGCCAGCAGCTTGGAATCGGTTTACAATGAGCAGTTCTTC
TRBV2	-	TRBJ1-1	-	CASSEALTRTEAFF	TGTGCCAGCAGTGAAGCGCTTACTAGGACTGAAGCTTTCTTT
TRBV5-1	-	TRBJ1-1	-	CASSLEDRPNTEAFF	TGCGCCAGCAGCTTGGAGGACAGACCGAACACTGAAGCTTTCTTT
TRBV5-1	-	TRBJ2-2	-	CASSESGPAAGELFF	TGCGCCAGCAGCGAATCAGGACCTGCGGCCGGGGAGCTGTTTTTT
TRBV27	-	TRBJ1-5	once	CASSWQGHDYYSNQPQHF	TGTGCCAGCAGTTGGCAGGGCCACGATTATTATAGCAATCAGCCCCAGCATTTT
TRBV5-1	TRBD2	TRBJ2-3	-	CASSLVRGEGDTQYF	TGCGCCAGCAGCTTGGTGCGGGGGGAAGGAGATACGCAGTATTTT
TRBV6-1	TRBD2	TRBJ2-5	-	CASSEVPVAGSGETQYF	TGTGCCAGCAGTGAAGTACCAGTAGCGGGAAGTGGGGAGACCCAGTACTTC
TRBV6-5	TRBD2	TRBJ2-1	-	CASRASGYNEQFF	TGTGCCAGCAGGGCTAGCGGATACAATGAGCAGTTCTTC
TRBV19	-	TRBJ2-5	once	CASSRDVQETQYF	TGTGCCAGTAGTCGGGACGTCCAAGAGACCCAGTACTTC
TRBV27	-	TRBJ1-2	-	CASSSLSAPNYGYTF	TGTGCCAGCAGTTCGCTGTCCGCTCCTAACTATGGCTACACCTTC
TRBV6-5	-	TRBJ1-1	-	CASSQRGNTEAFF	TGTGCCAGCAGTCAACGCGGGAACACTGAAGCTTTCTTT
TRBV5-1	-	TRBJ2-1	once	CASSPLSGSSYNEQFF	TGCGCCAGCAGCCCTCTGAGCGGTAGCTCCTACAATGAGCAGTTCTTC
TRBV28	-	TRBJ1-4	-	CASSFGGVTNEKLFF	TGTGCCAGCAGTTTCGGTGGGGTAACTAATGAAAAACTGTTTTTT
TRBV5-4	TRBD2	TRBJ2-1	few	CASSLDAGGYNEQFF	TGTGCCAGCAGCTTGGATGCGGGGGGCTACAATGAGCAGTTCTTC
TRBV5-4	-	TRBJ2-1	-	CASRPPTSAGGNEQFF	TGTGCCAGCAGACCCCCTACTAGTGCAGGGGGGAATGAGCAGTTCTTC
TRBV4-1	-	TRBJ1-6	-	CASSQDPSHVVGGNYNSPLHF	TGCGCCAGCAGCCAAGATCCGAGCCACGTAGTGGGTGGAAACTATAATTCACCCCTCCACTTT
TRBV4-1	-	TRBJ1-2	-	CASSQGSANYGYTF	TGCGCCAGCAGCCAAGGGAGTGCTAACTATGGCTACACCTTC
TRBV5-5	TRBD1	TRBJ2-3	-	CASSLDRGRVDTQYF	TGTGCCAGCAGCTTGGACAGGGGGCGCGTAGATACGCAGTATTTT
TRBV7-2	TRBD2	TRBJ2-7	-	CASSLALRREGSYEQYF	TGTGCCAGCAGCTTAGCCTTGAGGCGGGAGGGTTCCTACGAGCAGTACTTC
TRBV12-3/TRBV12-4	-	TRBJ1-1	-	CASSFQGNTEAFF	TGTGCCAGCAGTTTTCAGGGGAACACTGAAGCTTTCTTT
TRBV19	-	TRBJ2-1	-	CASSNQYNEQFF	TGTGCCAGTAGTAACCAATACAATGAGCAGTTCTTC
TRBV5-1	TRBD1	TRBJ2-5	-	CASSSTGSEETQYF	TGCGCCAGCAGCTCGACAGGGAGTGAAGAGACCCAGTACTTC
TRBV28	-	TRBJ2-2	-	CASIKRGRREPSANTGELFF	TGTGCCAGCATCAAAAGAGGGCGTCGCGAACCATCCGCGAACACCGGGGAGCTGTTTTTT
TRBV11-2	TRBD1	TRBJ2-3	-	CASSSPRGQGKEDTQYF	TGTGCCAGCAGCTCCCCTCGCGGACAGGGGAAAGAAGATACGCAGTATTTT
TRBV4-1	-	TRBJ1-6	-	CASSQDSRRLNSPLHF	TGCGCCAGCAGCCAAGATAGCAGGAGGCTTAATTCACCCCTCCACTTT
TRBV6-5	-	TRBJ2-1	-	CASRGTGSYEQFF	TGTGCCAGCAGAGGGACCGGGAGCTATGAGCAGTTCTTC
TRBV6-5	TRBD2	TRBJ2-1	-	CASRVAGGSYNEQFF	TGTGCCAGCAGGGTAGCGGGAGGGTCATACAATGAGCAGTTCTTC
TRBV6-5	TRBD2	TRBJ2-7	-	CASRHPPGGEQYF	TGTGCCAGCAGACATCCGCCGGGGGGCGAGCAGTACTTC
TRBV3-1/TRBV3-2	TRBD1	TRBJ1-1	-	CASSQADRGLTEAFF	TGTGCCAGCAGCCAAGCCGACAGGGGGCTTACTGAAGCTTTCTTT
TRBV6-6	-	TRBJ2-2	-	CASTSIGGELFF	TGTGCCAGCACCTCCATTGGCGGGGAGCTGTTTTTT
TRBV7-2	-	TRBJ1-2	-	CASSFTDSNYGYTF	TGTGCCAGCAGCTTCACAGATTCAAACTATGGCTACACCTTC
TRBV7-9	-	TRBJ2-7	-	CASSLEGSRTYEQYF	TGTGCCAGCAGCTTAGAGGGTAGTAGAACTTACGAGCAGTACTTC
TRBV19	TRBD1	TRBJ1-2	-	CASSIDRARRQNYTF	TGTGCCAGTAGTATCGACAGGGCGAGACGACAAAACTACACCTTC
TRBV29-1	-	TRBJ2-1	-	CSVENSNEQFF	TGCAGCGTTGAGAACTCCAATGAGCAGTTCTTC
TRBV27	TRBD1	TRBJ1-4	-	CASSFLTGGKGNEKLFF	TGTGCCAGCAGTTTTCTAACAGGGGGCAAGGGTAATGAAAAACTGTTTTTT